A single sample is the source of the 28 T cell receptor beta chains below, sequenced in a study of early T cells in non-severe SARS-CoV-2 infection. TCRdb reprocessed the 5' RACE reads with MiXCR, giving one entry per CDR3 protein. Here the sample spans 50,000 to 70,000 distinct CDR3 sequences, 10% being singletons. What was sequenced was whole blood. These receptor sequences come from an adult who was a healthcare worker with PCR-confirmed SARS-CoV-2 infection or an uninfected control (not recorded which).

This clonotype has ten or more counts. J is TRBJ1-5 and V is TRBV9; D remains ambiguous. This CDR3 has 13 amino acids. Trimming took off 0 bases at V and 4 bases at J, with 5 bases between the two ends. Germline V lookup: CDR1 SGDLS, CDR2 YYNGEE. The CDR3 here is CASSVEPNQPQHF. The CDR3 DNA reads TGTGCCAGCAGCGTAGAACCAAATCAGCCCCAGCATTTT.

V is TRBV14 and J is TRBJ2-3; D may be TRBD2 (5 bases). The CDR3 totals 16 residues. Per germline, CDR1 SGHDN and CDR2 FVKESK. The V and J ends lost 1 base and 8 bases respectively, with 19 bases between them. The CDR3 coding sequence is TGTGCCAGCAGCCAAGTCTTTGGCGGGCTTAAAGCTACGCAGTATTTT. This encodes CASSQVFGGLKATQYF. Based on the CDR3 plus reference TRBV14 and TRBJ2-3, the full variable domain is EAGVTQFPSHSVIEKGQTVTLRCDPISGHDNLYWYRRVMGKEIKFLLHFVKESKQDESGMPNNRFLAERTGGTYSTLKVQPAELEDSGVYFCASSQVFGGLKATQYFGPGTRLTVL.

The CDR3 DNA sequence: TGCAGTGCTAGAGACCGCGGGAACACCGGGGAGCTGTTTTTT. Its translation is CSARDRGNTGELFF. This sequence joins TRBV20-1 and TRBJ2-2, with unresolved D. The CDR3 length is 14 residues. Germline V lookup: CDR1 DFQATT, CDR2 SNEGSKA (reference sequence). V was cut by 0 bases and J by 1 base, with 6 bases left in between.

This clonotype was detected many times. The rearrangement uses TRBV6-6 and TRBJ1-5; 11 bases align to TRBD1. V lost 6 bases, J lost 4 bases, and 8 bases stayed unmatched. Germline V gene data show CDR1 as MNHNY and CDR2 as SVGAGI (reference sequence). The CDR3 extends over 16 amino acids. In DNA form, the CDR3 reads TGTGCCAGCAGCAGACTGGGGACAGGGGGAAATCAGCCCCAGCATTTT. Its translation: CASSRLGTGGNQPQHF.

This clonotype showed up many times. The chain carries TRBV9 and TRBJ1-1; D is ambiguous. V lost 2 bases to trimming and J lost 1 base, with 6 bases between them. CDR1 is SGDLS and CDR2 is YYNGEE in the germline V gene. CDR3 length equals 13 residues. The CDR3 DNA reads as TGTGCCAGCAGCGTCAGGCAGAACACTGAAGCTTTCTTT. It encodes CASSVRQNTEAFF.

This clonotype has just a few counts. V and J are TRBV14 and TRBJ2-1, with D possibly being TRBD1 (5 bases). Per the germline V gene, CDR1 is SGHDN and CDR2 is FVKESK. The CDR3 runs 15 residues. Trimming took 1 base from V and 1 from J, leaving 8 bases between them. The CDR3 region has the DNA TGTGCCAGCAGCCAAGGACAGTTTTCCTACAATGAGCAGTTCTTC. Amino acids: CASSQGQFSYNEQFF.

A remark on this clonotype: This may stem from a read error, because a much larger clone lies one nucleotide away. The gene calls are TRBV27 and TRBJ2-3; 10 bases align to TRBD1. With V trimmed by 7 bases and J by 5 bases, 9 bases remained unmatched. The CDR3 extends over 15 amino acids. Germline CDR1 reads MNHEY; CDR2 reads SMNVEV (reference sequence). The CDR3 spells CASTPGQGKEDTQYF. The CDR3 DNA is TGTGCCAGCACTCCGGGACAGGGGAAGGAAGATACGCAGTATTTT.

This clonotype was found many times. This chain links TRBV21-1 with TRBJ2-5; the table's D call, TRBD1, was not checked against the DNA. TRBV21-1 is termed a pseudogene. CDR3 length equals 15 residues. The CDR3 DNA reads as TGTGCCAGCAGCGTAAGGACAGGGGGCGAAGAGACCCAGTACTTC. It codes for CASSVRTGGEETQYF.

This clonotype appeared a few times. The J gene is TRBJ1-1, the V gene TRBV7-9; no firm D call. Trimming left V 0 bases short and J 2 bases short, with 13 bases between. Germline V gene data show CDR1 as SEHNR and CDR2 as FQNEAQ (reference sequence). The CDR3 runs to 16 residues. CDR3 sequence (DNA): TGTGCCAGCAGCTTAGCCCTCGCAGGATCAAACACTGAAGCTTTCTTT. Its protein product is CASSLALAGSNTEAFF.

In this sample, this clonotype turned up many times. This chain connects TRBV27 to TRBJ2-2; possibly TRBD2 for D (5 bases). CDR1 is MNHEY and CDR2 is SMNVEV in the germline V gene (reference sequence). V was pared by 5 bases and J by 4 bases, with 20 bases between. The CDR3 spans 17 residues. CDR3 nucleotide sequence: TGTGCCAGCAGTCCCTCGCGGGCCCGCCGGTTCACCGGGGAGCTGTTTTTT. It specifies CASSPSRARRFTGELFF.

The chain is built from TRBV27 and TRBJ2-5, with 12 bases identical to TRBD2. The CDR3 has 13 residues. V dropped 2 bases and J dropped 12; count of bases not matched to a gene: 4. Per germline, CDR1 MNHEY and CDR2 SMNVEV (reference sequence). The chain's CDR3 is CASSLGLAGNKYF. Here the CDR3 DNA reads TGTGCCAGCAGTTTAGGACTAGCGGGAAACAAGTACTTC.

The chain employs TRBV4-1 and TRBJ2-3; TRBD2 is a possible D gene (5 bases). CDR3 length: 17 amino acids. V was clipped by 2 bases and J by 2 bases, with 17 bases between them. Germline V lookup: CDR1 MGHRA, CDR2 YSYEKL. The CDR3 DNA reads TGCGCCAGCAGCCAAAAAGAATTCGGACTTTCCACAGATACGCAGTATTTT. The encoded protein is CASSQKEFGLSTDTQYF.

This clonotype was recorded many times. The chain has TRBV6-6 and TRBJ2-5; 9 nucleotides match TRBD1. CDR3 size: 14 residues. Per the germline V gene, CDR1 is MNHNY and CDR2 is SVGAGI (reference sequence). V dropped 6 bases and J dropped 5; count of bases not matched to a gene: 7. CDR3 sequence (DNA): TGTGCCAGCAGGTGGACAGGGGATATGGAGACCCAGTACTTC. Its translation: CASRWTGDMETQYF.

This clonotype was detected ten times or more. The chain has TRBV6-5 and TRBJ1-1; D gene ambiguous. CDR1 MNHEY and CDR2 SVGAGI come from the germline V gene. Trimming shortened V by 1 base and J by 2 bases, and 2 bases separated the two germline ends. The length of the CDR3 is 12 residues. The CDR3 reads CASSYFNTEAFF. The CDR3 DNA follows: TGTGCCAGCAGTTACTTCAACACTGAAGCTTTCTTT.

This sequence joins TRBV4-2 and TRBJ2-1; 11 nucleotides agree with TRBD2. V dropped 4 bases and J dropped 7; count of bases not matched to a gene: 9. The CDR3 is made up of 16 amino acids. CDR1 is LGHNA and CDR2 is YNFKEQ in the germline V gene. The CDR3 reads CASSRSGTSGINEQFF. Written as DNA, the CDR3 is TGTGCCAGCAGCCGCTCCGGGACTAGCGGAATAAATGAGCAGTTCTTC.

This chain links TRBV9 with TRBJ2-7; D may be TRBD2 (5 bases). Germline lookup yields CDR1 SGDLS and CDR2 YYNGEE. The CDR3 is made up of 14 amino acids. V lost 3 bases and J lost 2, with 12 bases in between. CDR3 DNA sequence: TGTGCCAGCAGCGGGCAGGTCGGGGCCTACGAGCAGTACTTC. Translation: CASSGQVGAYEQYF.

This clonotype has a count of ten or more. J is TRBJ1-1 and V is TRBV18; D gene ambiguous. The germline gives CDR1 KGHSH, CDR2 LQKENI. V gave up 5 bases and J gave up 8 bases, with 12 bases separating them. The CDR3 has 12 residues. Here the CDR3 DNA reads TGTGCCAGCTCAGCGACAAAAACGGAAGCTTTCTTT. Translation: CASSATKTEAFF.

This clonotype was recorded at least ten times. This chain connects TRBV23-1 to TRBJ1-5; perhaps TRBD1 as D (5 bases). TRBV23-1 is identified as an open reading frame with a role that is uncertain. This CDR3 is built from 17 residues. V lost 2 bases to trimming and J lost 3 bases, with 17 bases between them. The CDR3 coding sequence is TGCGCCAGCAGTCAACCCTTCCAGGGACGGTCCAATCAGCCCCAGCATTTT. This sequence encodes CASSQPFQGRSNQPQHF.

The chain joins TRBV20-1 to TRBJ1-3; D gene ambiguous. This CDR3 has 17 residues. The V gene lost 5 bases and the J gene lost 0 bases, with 20 bases spanning the gap. Germline V lookup: CDR1 DFQATT, CDR2 SNEGSKA (reference sequence). CDR3 in DNA: TGCAGTGCTTCCTCGACCGGACCCGCCGACTCTGGAAACACCATATATTTT. This encodes CSASSTGPADSGNTIYF.

This clonotype was seen a few times. The chain combines TRBV30 with TRBJ1-6; D unresolved. Trimming shortened V by 2 bases and J by 1 base, and 21 bases separated the two germline ends. CDR1 is GTSNPN and CDR2 is SVGIG in the germline V gene (reference sequence). CDR3 size: 19 residues. The CDR3 sequence: CAWSKSTVLGSSYNSPLHF. CDR3 bases: TGTGCCTGGAGTAAATCGACGGTCCTCGGGAGTTCCTATAATTCACCCCTCCACTTT.

The genes are TRBV3-1 and TRBJ2-7; 10 nucleotides match TRBD2. The germline CDR1 and CDR2 sequences are LGHDT and YNNKEL (reference sequence). The ends lost 8 bases at V and 6 bases at J; junction bases unmatched: 7. This CDR3 region has 13 residues. The CDR3 is CASGTSGNGEQYF. In nucleotides, the CDR3 is TGTGCCAGCGGAACTAGCGGGAACGGCGAGCAGTACTTC.

The chain combines TRBV20-1 with TRBJ2-7; 11 positions match TRBD1. This CDR3 contains 15 residues. Germline CDR1 is DFQATT and CDR2 is SNEGSKA (reference sequence). The V gene end was trimmed by 5 bases and the J gene end by 2 bases; junction bases not matched to a gene: 8. For the CDR3, the DNA is TGCAGTGCTTTAGCCCCGGGACAGGGGGCCTACGAGCAGTACTTC. It codes for CSALAPGQGAYEQYF.

This clonotype was seen repeatedly, ten times or more. V is TRBV29-1 and J is TRBJ2-7; TRBD1 matches at 11 bases. V trimming: 6 bases; J trimming: 3 bases; junction bases outside the gene matches: 1. This CDR3 spans 12 amino acids. Germline V lookup: CDR1 SQVTM, CDR2 ANQGSEA. The CDR3 spells CSVGTGGYEQYF. The CDR3 nucleotides read TGCAGCGTCGGGACAGGGGGCTACGAGCAGTACTTC.

This clonotype was counted ten times or more. The chain recombines TRBV6-5 with TRBJ2-7; 11 positions match TRBD2. The CDR3 runs to 16 residues. Losses at the gene ends were 2 bases for V and 5 bases for J; bases not matched to a gene: 8. Germline values: CDR1 MNHEY, CDR2 SVGAGI. The CDR3 DNA follows: TGTGCCAGCAGTTACAGTACTAGCGGGAGTTCAGACGAGCAGTACTTC. Protein sequence: CASSYSTSGSSDEQYF.

This clonotype has a count of ten or more. The V gene is TRBV9, the J gene TRBJ2-5; D is uncertain. CDR1 is SGDLS and CDR2 is YYNGEE in the germline V gene. The CDR3 totals 13 residues. Trimming stripped 0 bases from V and 4 bases from J, with 7 bases between. CDR3 amino acids: CASSVARTETQYF. CDR3 in DNA: TGTGCCAGCAGCGTAGCTAGAACAGAGACCCAGTACTTC.

This clonotype was seen repeatedly, ten times or more. This rearrangement joins TRBV5-6 to TRBJ1-1, with D uncertain. Germline assignment: CDR1 SGHDT and CDR2 YYEEEE. CDR3 length equals 12 residues. The V and J ends lost 0 bases and 5 bases respectively, with 5 bases between them. The CDR3 reads CASSLVFTEAFF. The CDR3 DNA reads as TGTGCCAGCAGCTTGGTATTTACTGAAGCTTTCTTT. Together with reference TRBV5-6 and TRBJ1-1, the CDR3 gives the full variable domain: DAGVTQSPTHLIKTRGQQVTLRCSPKSGHDTVSWYQQALGQGPQFIFQYYEEEERQRGNFPDRFSGHQFPNYSSELNVNALLLGDSALYLCASSLVFTEAFFGQGTRLTVV.

Many counts were recorded for this clonotype. This chain links TRBV5-6 with TRBJ1-5, with no clear D. Per germline, CDR1 SGHDT and CDR2 YYEEEE. Trimming removed 4 bases from V and 2 bases from J, with 19 bases in between. The CDR3 runs to 17 residues. The DNA of the CDR3 is TGTGCCAGCAGCCCCGCTGGTCGTGGACTTGGCAATCAGCCCCAGCATTTT. Translating it yields CASSPAGRGLGNQPQHF.

This clonotype was counted once. The V and J genes are TRBV3-1 and TRBJ1-4; TRBD1 agrees at 7 bases. The CDR3 runs to 15 residues. After removal of 0 bases from V and 7 bases from J, the junction contained 5 bases not matched to a gene. Germline-derived CDR1 and CDR2 are LGHDT and YNNKEL (reference sequence). CDR3 in amino acids: CASSQDQGVSEKLFF. The CDR3, as DNA: TGTGCCAGCAGCCAAGATCAGGGGGTGAGTGAAAAACTGTTTTTT.